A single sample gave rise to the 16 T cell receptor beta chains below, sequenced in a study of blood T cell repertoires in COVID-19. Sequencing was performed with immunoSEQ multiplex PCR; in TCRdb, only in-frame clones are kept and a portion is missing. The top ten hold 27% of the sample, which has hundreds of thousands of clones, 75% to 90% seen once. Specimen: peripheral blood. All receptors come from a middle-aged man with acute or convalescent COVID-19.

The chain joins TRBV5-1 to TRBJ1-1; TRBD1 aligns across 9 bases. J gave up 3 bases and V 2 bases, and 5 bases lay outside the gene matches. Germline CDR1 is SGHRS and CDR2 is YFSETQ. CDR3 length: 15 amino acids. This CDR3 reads CASSFGDRVYTEAFF. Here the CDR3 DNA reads TGCGCCAGCAGCTTTGGGGACAGGGTCTACACTGAAGCTTTCTTT.

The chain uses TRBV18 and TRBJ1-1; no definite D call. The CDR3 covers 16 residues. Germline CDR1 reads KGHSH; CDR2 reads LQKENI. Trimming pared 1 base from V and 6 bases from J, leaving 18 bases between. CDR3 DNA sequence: TGTGCCAGCTCACCACAAGTTAGAGACACCCGCCCTGAAGCTTTCTTT. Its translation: CASSPQVRDTRPEAFF.

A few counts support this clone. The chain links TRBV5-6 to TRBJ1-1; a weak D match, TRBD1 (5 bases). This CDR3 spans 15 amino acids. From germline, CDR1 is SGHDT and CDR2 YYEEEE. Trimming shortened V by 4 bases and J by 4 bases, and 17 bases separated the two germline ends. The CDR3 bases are TGTGCCAGCAGCCCGGTTGGGGACTGGGGCACTGAAGCTTTCTTT. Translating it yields CASSPVGDWGTEAFF.

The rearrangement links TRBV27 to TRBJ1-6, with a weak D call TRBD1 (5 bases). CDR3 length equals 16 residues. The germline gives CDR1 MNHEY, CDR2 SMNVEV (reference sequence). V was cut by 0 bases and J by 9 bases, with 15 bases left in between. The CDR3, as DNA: TGTGCCAGCAGTTTATCTTGGATGGGGCCGCGTTCACCCCTCCACTTT. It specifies CASSLSWMGPRSPLHF.

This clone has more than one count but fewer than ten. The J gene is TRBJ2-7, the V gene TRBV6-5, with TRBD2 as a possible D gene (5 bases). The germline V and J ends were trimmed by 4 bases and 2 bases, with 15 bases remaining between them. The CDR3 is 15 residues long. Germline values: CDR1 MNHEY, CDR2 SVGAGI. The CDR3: CASSFASGIPYEQYF. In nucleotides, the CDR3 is TGTGCCAGCAGTTTCGCCTCGGGAATCCCCTACGAGCAGTACTTC.

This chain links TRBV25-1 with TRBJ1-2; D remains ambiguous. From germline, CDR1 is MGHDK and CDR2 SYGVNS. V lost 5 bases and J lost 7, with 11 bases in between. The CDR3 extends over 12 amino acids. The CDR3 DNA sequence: TGTGCCAGCAGTCGGACTGGTCTTGGCTACACCTTC. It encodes CASSRTGLGYTF.

In DNA form, the CDR3 reads TGTGCCAGCAGTACCGGGACAGGTTACACCGGGGAGCTGTTTTTT. Translated: CASSTGTGYTGELFF. The V and J genes are TRBV6-1 and TRBJ2-2; 8 bases are shared with TRBD1. The CDR3 extends over 15 amino acids. Looked up from germline, CDR1 is MNHNS and CDR2 is SASEGT. V lost 5 bases, J lost 3 bases, and 5 bases stayed unmatched.

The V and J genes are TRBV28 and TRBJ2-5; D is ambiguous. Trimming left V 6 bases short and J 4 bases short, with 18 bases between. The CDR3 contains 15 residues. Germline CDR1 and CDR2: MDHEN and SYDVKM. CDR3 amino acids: CASSVDAAVRETQYF. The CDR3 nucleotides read TGTGCCAGCAGCGTCGACGCCGCGGTTCGAGAGACCCAGTACTTC.

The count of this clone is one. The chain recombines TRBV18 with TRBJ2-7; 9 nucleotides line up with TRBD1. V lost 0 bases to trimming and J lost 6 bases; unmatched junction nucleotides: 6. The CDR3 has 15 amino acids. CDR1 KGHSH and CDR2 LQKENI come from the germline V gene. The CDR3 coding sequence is TGTGCCAGCTCACCACCGTCGACAGGGGGGAGCGAGCAGTACTTC. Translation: CASSPPSTGGSEQYF. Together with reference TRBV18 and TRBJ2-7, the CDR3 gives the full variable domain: NAGVMQNPRHLVRRRGQEARLRCSPMKGHSHVYWYRQLPEEGLKFMVYLQKENIIDESGMPKERFSAEFPKEGPSILRIQQVVRGDSAAYFCASSPPSTGGSEQYFGPGTRLTVT.

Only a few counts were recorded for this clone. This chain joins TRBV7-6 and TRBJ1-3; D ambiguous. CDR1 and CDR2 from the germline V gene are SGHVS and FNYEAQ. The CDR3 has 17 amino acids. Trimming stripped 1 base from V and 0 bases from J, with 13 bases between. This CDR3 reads CASSLDRGRTSGNTIYF. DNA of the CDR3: TGTGCCAGCAGCTTAGATCGAGGGCGGACCTCTGGAAACACCATATATTTT.

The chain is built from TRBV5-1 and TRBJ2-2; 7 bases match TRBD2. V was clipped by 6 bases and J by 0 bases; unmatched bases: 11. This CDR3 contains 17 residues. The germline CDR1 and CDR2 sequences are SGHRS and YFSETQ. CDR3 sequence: CASTTPGGGSNTGELFF. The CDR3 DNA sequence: TGCGCCAGCACCACCCCTGGGGGGGGTTCGAACACCGGGGAGCTGTTTTTT.

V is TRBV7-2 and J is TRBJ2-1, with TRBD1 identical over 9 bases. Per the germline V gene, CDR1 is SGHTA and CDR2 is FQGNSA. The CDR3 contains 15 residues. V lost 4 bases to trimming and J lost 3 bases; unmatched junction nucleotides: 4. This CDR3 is CASSSRTGVYNEQFF. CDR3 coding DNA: TGTGCCAGCAGCTCCCGGACAGGGGTCTACAATGAGCAGTTCTTC.

CDR3 sequence: CASSTSGSNQETQYF. CDR3 sequence (DNA): TGTGCCAGCAGCACTAGCGGGTCCAACCAAGAGACCCAGTACTTC. The gene calls are TRBV7-2 and TRBJ2-5, with TRBD2 matching 9 bases. V lost 5 bases, J lost 0 bases, and 4 bases stayed unmatched. Germline V CDR1 and CDR2: SGHTA, FQGNSA. The CDR3 sequence is 15 residues long.

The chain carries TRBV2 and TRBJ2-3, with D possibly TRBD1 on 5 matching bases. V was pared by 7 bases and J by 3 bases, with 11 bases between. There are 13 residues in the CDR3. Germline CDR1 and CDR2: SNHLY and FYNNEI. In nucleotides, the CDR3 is TGTGCCAGCACCGCCCCAGGGACAGATACGCAGTATTTT. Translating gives CASTAPGTDTQYF.

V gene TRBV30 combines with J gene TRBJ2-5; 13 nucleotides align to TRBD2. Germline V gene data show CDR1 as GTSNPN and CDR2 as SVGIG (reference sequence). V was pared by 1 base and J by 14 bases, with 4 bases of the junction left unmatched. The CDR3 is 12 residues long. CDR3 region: CAWSGTSGGIYF. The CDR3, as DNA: TGTGCCTGGAGTGGGACTAGCGGGGGTATATACTTC.

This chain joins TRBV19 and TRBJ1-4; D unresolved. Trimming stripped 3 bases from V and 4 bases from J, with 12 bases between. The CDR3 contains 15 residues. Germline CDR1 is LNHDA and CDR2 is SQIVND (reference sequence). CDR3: CASSMEVRNNEKLFF. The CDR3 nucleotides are TGTGCCAGTAGTATGGAGGTCAGAAATAATGAAAAACTGTTTTTT.